The clone carrying this TCR beta chain was detected many times. Its target is not known. The data stem from a study of molecular identifiers for immune sequencing clone quantification. Study-level background: RNA, taken in replicates from roughly 21,000 or 96,000 naive CD8 cells, was split five ways, with four sequenced. Study results and caveats: Highly expanded clone sizes could end up underestimated if a barcode were shared by identical TCR molecules.

CDR3 size: 14 residues. Trimming took off 0 bases at V and 2 bases at J, with 9 bases between the two ends. CDR1 is SGDLS and CDR2 is YYNGEE in the germline V gene. A single record per CDR3 protein comes from TCRdb applying MiXCR to the PCR reads. The sample lists about 36,000 distinct CDR3 sequences; about 18% were seen once. This sequence joins TRBV9 and TRBJ2-7, with D maybe TRBD2 (6 bases). The sample taken for sequencing was naive CD8+ T cells from blood, with Jurkat cell RNA spiked in. Subset meaning: FACS-sorted CD8+CD4-CCR7+CD45RA+ naive T cells. The clonotype was recovered from a human donor in good health. Some libraries in this study had Jurkat cell RNA spiked in. This chain's CDR3 is CASSVVPGAYEQYF. The CDR3 region has the DNA TGTGCCAGCAGCGTAGTACCGGGAGCCTACGAGCAGTACTTC.